This paragraph reports one TCR beta chain. The CDR3 loop spans 14 amino acids. After removal of 6 bases from V and 2 bases from J, the junction contained 4 bases not matched to a gene. The V gene's germline CDR1 is SGHRS and CDR2 YFSETQ. This sample is drawn from a study of blood T cell repertoires in COVID-19. The repertoire was sequenced with immunoSEQ multiplex PCR; TCRdb's copy has only in-frame clones and lacks some. This sample has about 62,000 clones, with 85% to 90% found just once. The origin of this receptor is a woman aged 60 to 75 with COVID-19, enrolled during active disease. Sequencing used peripheral blood. This chain connects TRBV5-1 to TRBJ2-2; 7 bases are shared with TRBD2. Here the CDR3 DNA reads TGCGCCAGCACCGGGGGGAAAAACACCGGGGAGCTGTTTTTT. Amino acids: CASTGGKNTGELFF.